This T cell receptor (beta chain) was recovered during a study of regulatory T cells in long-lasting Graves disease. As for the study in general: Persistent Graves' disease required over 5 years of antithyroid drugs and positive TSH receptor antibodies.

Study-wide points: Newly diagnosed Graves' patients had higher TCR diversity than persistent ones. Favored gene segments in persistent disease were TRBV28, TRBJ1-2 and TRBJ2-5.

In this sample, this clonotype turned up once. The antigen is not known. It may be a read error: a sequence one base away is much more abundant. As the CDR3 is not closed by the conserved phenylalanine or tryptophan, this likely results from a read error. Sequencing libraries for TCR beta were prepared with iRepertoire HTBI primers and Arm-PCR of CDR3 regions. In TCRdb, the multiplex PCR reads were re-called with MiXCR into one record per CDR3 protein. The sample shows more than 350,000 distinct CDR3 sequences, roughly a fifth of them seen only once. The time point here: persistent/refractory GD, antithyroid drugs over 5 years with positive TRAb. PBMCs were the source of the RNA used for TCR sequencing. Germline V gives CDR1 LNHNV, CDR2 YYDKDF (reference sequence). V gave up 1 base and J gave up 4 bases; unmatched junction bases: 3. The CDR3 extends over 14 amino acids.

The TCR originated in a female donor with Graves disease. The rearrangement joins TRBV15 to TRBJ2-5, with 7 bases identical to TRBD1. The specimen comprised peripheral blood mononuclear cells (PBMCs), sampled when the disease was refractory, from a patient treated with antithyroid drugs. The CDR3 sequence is CATSRGSGGETQYS. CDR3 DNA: TGTGCCACCAGCAGAGGATCAGGGGGAGAGACCCAGTACTCC.